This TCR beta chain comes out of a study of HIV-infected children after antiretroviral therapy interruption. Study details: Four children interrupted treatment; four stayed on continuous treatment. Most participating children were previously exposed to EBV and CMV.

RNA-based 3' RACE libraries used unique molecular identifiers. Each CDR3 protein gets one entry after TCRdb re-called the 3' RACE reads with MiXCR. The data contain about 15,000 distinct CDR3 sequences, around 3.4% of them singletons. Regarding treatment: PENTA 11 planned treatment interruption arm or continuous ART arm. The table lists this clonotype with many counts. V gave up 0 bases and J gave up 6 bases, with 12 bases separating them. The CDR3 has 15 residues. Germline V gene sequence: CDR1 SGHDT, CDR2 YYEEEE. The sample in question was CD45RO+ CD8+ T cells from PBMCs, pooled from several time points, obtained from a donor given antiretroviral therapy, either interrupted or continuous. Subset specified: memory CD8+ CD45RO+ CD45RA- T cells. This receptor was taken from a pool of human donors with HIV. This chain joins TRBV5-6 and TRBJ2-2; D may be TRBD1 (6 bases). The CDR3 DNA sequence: TGTGCCAGCAGCTTGGTTACAGGGTGGCCCGGGGAGCTGTTTTTT. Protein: CASSLVTGWPGELFF.